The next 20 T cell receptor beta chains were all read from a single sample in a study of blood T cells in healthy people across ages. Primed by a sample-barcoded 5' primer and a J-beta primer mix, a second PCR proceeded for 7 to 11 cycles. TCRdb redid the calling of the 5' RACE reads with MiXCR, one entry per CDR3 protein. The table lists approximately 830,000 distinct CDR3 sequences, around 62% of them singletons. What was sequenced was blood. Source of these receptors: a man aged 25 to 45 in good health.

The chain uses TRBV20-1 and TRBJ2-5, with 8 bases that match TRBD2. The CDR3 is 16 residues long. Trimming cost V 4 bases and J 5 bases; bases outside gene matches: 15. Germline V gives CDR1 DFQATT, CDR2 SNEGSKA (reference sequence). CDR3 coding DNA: TGCAGTGCTACAAGAGCGGCGGGGGGCAAGAAGGAGACCCAGTACTTC. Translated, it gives CSATRAAGGKKETQYF.

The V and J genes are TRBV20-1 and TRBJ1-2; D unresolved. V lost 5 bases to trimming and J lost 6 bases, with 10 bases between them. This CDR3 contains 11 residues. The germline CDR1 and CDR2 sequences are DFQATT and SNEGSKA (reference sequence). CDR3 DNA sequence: TGCAGTGCTCCCCCCGGGGATGGCTACACCTTC. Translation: CSAPPGDGYTF.

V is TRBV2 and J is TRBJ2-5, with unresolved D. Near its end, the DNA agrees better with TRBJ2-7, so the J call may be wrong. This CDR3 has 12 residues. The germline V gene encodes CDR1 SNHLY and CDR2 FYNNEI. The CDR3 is CASSEAGNEQYF. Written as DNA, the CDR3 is TGTGCCAGCAGTGAAGCTGGAAACGAGCAGTACTTC.

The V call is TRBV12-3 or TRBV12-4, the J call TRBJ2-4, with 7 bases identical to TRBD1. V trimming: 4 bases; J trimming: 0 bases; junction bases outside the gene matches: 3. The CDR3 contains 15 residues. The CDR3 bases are TGTGCCAGCAGTTGGACAGGACTAGCCAAAAACATTCAGTACTTC. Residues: CASSWTGLAKNIQYF.

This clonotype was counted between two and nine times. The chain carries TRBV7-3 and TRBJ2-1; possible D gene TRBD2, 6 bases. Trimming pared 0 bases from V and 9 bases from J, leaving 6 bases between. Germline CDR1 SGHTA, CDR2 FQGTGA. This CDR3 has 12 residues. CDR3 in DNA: TGTGCCAGCAGCTTAACCGGGGGTGAGCAGTTCTTC. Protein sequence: CASSLTGGEQFF.

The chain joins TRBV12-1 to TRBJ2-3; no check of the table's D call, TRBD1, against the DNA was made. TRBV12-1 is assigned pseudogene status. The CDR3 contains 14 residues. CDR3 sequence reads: CASGGGTSTDTQYF. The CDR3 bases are TGTGCCAGTGGGGGGGGGACTAGCACAGATACGCAGTATTTT.

The CDR3 here is CASRQGGDTEAFF. The CDR3 nucleotides read TGTGCCAGCAGACAGGGAGGGGACACTGAAGCTTTCTTT. The chain joins TRBV12-3 or TRBV12-4 to TRBJ1-1; TRBD1 might be the D (6 bases). The CDR3 runs 13 residues. V was clipped by 6 bases and J by 3 bases, with 11 bases between them.

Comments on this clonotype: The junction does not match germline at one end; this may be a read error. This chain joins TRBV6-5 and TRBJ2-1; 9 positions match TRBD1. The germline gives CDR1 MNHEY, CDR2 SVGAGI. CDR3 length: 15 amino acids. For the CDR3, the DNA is TGTGCCAGCAGGCAATACAGGGGGCTCGGGAATGCGCAGTTCTTC. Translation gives CASRQYRGLGNAQFF.

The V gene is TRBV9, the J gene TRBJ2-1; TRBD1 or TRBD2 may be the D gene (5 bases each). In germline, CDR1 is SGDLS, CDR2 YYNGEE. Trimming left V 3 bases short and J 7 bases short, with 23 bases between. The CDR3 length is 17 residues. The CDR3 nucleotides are TGTGCCAGCAGCGCCCGGACCGGGACCAGATGGCGGAATGAGCAGTTCTTC. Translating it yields CASSARTGTRWRNEQFF.

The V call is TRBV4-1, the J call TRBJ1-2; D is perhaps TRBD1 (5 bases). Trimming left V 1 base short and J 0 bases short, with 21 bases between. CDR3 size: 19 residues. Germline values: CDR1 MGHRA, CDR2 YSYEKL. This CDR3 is CASSQGLREAHGANYGYTF. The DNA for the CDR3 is TGCGCCAGCAGCCAAGGACTCAGGGAAGCGCATGGAGCTAACTATGGCTACACCTTC.

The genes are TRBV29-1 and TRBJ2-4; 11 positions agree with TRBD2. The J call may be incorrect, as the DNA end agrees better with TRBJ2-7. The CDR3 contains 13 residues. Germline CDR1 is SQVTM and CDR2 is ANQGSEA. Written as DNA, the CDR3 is TGCAGCGTATATAGCGGGGGGGCCTACGAGCAGTACTTC. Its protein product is CSVYSGGAYEQYF.

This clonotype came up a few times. This CDR3 reads CASSHRDSSYEQYF. CDR3 nucleotide sequence: TGTGCCAGCAGCCACCGGGACAGCTCCTACGAGCAGTACTTC. The chain recombines TRBV7-9 with TRBJ2-7; 7 nucleotides line up with TRBD1. The V segment lost 5 bases and the J segment 0 bases; nucleotides outside the gene matches: 4. This CDR3 has 14 amino acids. The V gene's germline CDR1 is SEHNR and CDR2 FQNEAQ (reference sequence).

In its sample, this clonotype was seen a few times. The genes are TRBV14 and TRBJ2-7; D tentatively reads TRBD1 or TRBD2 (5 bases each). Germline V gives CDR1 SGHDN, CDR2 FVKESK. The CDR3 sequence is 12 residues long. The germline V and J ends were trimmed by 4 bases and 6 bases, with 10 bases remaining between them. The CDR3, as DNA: TGTGCCAGCAGCCGGGGGATAGCCGAGCAGTACTTC. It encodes CASSRGIAEQYF.

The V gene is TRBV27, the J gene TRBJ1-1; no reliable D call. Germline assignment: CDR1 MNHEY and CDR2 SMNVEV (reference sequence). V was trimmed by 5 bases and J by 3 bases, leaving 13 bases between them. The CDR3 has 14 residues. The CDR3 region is CASSSLGWDTEAFF. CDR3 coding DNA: TGTGCCAGCAGTAGCCTAGGGTGGGACACTGAAGCTTTCTTT.

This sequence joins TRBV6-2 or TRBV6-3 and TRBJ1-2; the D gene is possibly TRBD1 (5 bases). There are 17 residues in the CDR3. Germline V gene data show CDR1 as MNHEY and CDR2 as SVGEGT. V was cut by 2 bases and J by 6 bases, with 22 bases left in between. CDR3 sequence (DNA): TGTGCCAGCAGTTACGCGGCACCGGGACCCCTGAGGAATGGCTACACCTTC. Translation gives CASSYAAPGPLRNGYTF.

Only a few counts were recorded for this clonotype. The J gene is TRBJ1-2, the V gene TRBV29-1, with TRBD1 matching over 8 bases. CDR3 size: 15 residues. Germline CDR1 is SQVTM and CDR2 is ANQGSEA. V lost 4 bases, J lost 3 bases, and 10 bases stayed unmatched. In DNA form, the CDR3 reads TGCAGCGTTGCCGTCCGACAGGGGCGGGACTATGGCTACACCTTC. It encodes CSVAVRQGRDYGYTF. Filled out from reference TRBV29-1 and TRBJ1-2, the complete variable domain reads SAVISQKPSRDICQRGTSLTIQCQVDSQVTMMFWYRQQPGQSLTLIATANQGSEATYESGFVIDKFPISRPNLTFSTLTVSNMSPEDSSIYLCSVAVRQGRDYGYTFGSGTRLTVV.

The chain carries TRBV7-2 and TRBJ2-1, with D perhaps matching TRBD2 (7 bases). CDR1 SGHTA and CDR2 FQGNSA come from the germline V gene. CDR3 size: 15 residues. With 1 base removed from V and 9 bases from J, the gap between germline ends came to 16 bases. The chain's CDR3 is CASSLGGGGHGEQFF. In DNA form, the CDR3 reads TGTGCCAGCAGCTTAGGAGGGGGGGGGCATGGTGAGCAGTTCTTC.

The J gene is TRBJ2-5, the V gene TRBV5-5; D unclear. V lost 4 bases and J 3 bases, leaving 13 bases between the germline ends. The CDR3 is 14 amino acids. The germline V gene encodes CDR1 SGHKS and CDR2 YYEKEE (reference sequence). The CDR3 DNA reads TGTGCCAGCAGCCGCGCGCTCGGTGAAGAGACCCAGTACTTC. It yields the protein CASSRALGEETQYF.

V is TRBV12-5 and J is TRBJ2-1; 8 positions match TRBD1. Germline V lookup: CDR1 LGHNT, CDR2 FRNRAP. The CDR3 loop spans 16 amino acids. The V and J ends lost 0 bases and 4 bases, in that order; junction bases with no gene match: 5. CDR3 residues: CASGLVAGGAYNEQFF. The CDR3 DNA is TGTGCTAGTGGTTTGGTAGCAGGGGGCGCTTACAATGAGCAGTTCTTC.

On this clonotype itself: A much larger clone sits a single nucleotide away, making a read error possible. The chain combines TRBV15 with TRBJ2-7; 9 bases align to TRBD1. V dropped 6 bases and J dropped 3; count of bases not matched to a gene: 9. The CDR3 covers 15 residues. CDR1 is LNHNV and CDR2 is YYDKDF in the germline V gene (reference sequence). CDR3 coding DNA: TGTGCCACCAGTGCCGCTGGGGGACAGGGCTACGAGCAGTACTTC. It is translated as CATSAAGGQGYEQYF.